Listed below are T cell receptor beta chains from one sample, sequenced in a study. TCRdb used MiXCR to reprocess the RT-PCR reads, holding one entry per CDR3 protein. The sample includes hundreds of thousands of distinct CDR3 sequences, approximately 14% of them seen just once. Input material: memory CD4+ T cells from blood. The receptors shown here come from a female donor in good health, serving as a healthy control. Both conserved end residues are part of each CDR3. Fields, in order: V gene, clone size, CDR3 length, D gene, J gene, CDR3 DNA, CDR3 protein. A D gene is named only where the DNA matches it firmly. Only part of the rows carry a size: once, few, many, or a class if the clone is expanded.

>TRBV24-1|.|16|.|TRBJ1-1
TGTGCCACCAGCCTGGGGGGTACAGTAGCTAACACTGAAGCTTTCTTT
CATSLGGTVANTEAFF
>TRBV6-4|few|12|.|TRBJ2-2
TGTGCCAGCAAGCTGAACACCGGGGAGCTGTTTTTT
CASKLNTGELFF
>TRBV15|.|15|.|TRBJ2-7
TGTGCCACCAGCAGAGATAAGGGGGGATTTTACGAGCAGTACTTC
CATSRDKGGFYEQYF
>TRBV6-2/TRBV6-3|many|16|.|TRBJ2-5
TGTGCCAGCAGTTTCTCTATCCGGGACTCCCGAGGGACCCAGTACTTC
CASSFSIRDSRGTQYF
>TRBV24-1|few|15|.|TRBJ1-5
TGTGCCACCGGGGGGGGGACGGGCGCGAGTCAGCCCCAGCATTTT
CATGGGTGASQPQHF
>TRBV18|.|16|TRBD2|TRBJ2-4
TGTGCCAGCTCACTTCTAGCGGAAGGAGCCAAAAACATTCAGTACTTC
CASSLLAEGAKNIQYF
>TRBV6-5|.|17|TRBD1|TRBJ1-1
TGTGCCACCAGCCCTCTGGGACAGGGGCCGCCGGGAGGTGAAGCTTTCTTT
CATSPLGQGPPGGEAFF
>TRBV28|.|15|.|TRBJ2-7
TGTGCCAGCAGTTCCCCCAGGGGAGGCTTCTACGAGCAGTACTTC
CASSSPRGGFYEQYF
>TRBV12-3/TRBV12-4|many|12|.|TRBJ2-1
TGTGCCACCAAACTCAGGGGAAATGAGCAGTTCTTC
CATKLRGNEQFF
>TRBV15|few|13|.|TRBJ1-4
TGTGCCACCAGCAGAGAGCCCACGGAAAAACTGTTTTTT
CATSREPTEKLFF
>TRBV20-1|many|13|TRBD2|TRBJ2-7
TGCAGTGCCAAAATCGGACTAGCCTACGAGCAGTACTTC
CSAKIGLAYEQYF
>TRBV4-2|few|13|.|TRBJ2-7
TGTGCCAGCAGCACGAGGGTCTGGGGCGAGCAGTACTTC
CASSTRVWGEQYF
>TRBV15|many|14|.|TRBJ2-7
TGTGCCACCAGCAGAGGCCTCGGGGCGTACGAGCAGTACTTC
CATSRGLGAYEQYF
>TRBV6-1|.|16|.|TRBJ1-5
TGTGCCAGCAGTGAAGCGCCGGGACTCAGACAACAGCCCCAGCATTTT
CASSEAPGLRQQPQHF
>TRBV15|few|15|.|TRBJ2-3
TGTGCCACCAGCAGAGATATGGCTGTAGAGGATACGCAGTATTTT
CATSRDMAVEDTQYF
>TRBV28|once|16|.|TRBJ2-1
TGTGCCAGCAGTTCACACCAGCTCTTTGGCTACAATGAGCAGTTCTTC
CASSSHQLFGYNEQFF
>TRBV6-1|.|13|.|TRBJ1-2
TGTGCCAGCAGTGAAAGAGGGGACTATGGCTACACCTTC
CASSERGDYGYTF
>TRBV4-3|many|16|.|TRBJ1-2
TGCGCCAGCAGCCAAGATATCGGCCAGCTTAACTATGGCTACACCTTC
CASSQDIGQLNYGYTF
>TRBV4-2|.|18|.|TRBJ2-6
TGTGCCAGCAACCTTCAATATGAAGGGAACTCTGGGGCCAACGTCCTGACTTTC
CASNLQYEGNSGANVLTF
>TRBV7-2|many|16|.|TRBJ2-5
TGTGCCAGCAGCTTAATGTATTTGGGGGACGTAGAGACCCAGTACTTC
CASSLMYLGDVETQYF
>TRBV5-6|many|15|.|TRBJ1-5
TGTGCCAGCAGCTTGGCTCGGGACGTGGGAGTGCCCCAGCATTTT
CASSLARDVGVPQHF
>TRBV5-1|.|14|TRBD2|TRBJ2-3
TGCGCCAGCAGCGGGGGGGTCTCATCGGATACGCAGTATTTT
CASSGGVSSDTQYF
>TRBV11-2|many|13|.|TRBJ2-4
TGTGCCAGCAGCTTAGGACGAGAAAACATTCAGTACTTC
CASSLGRENIQYF
>TRBV7-2|many|17|TRBD2|TRBJ2-5
TGTGCCAGCAGCTTAGTCCACGGACTAGCGGGAAAAGAGACCCAGTACTTC
CASSLVHGLAGKETQYF
>TRBV12-3/TRBV12-4|many|14|.|TRBJ2-7
TGTGCCAGCAGTTTAGCGCTGTCGCCCTACGAGCAGTACTTC
CASSLALSPYEQYF
>TRBV7-2|many|13|.|TRBJ1-3
TGTGCCAGCAGCCAAACTCGGGGAAACACCATATATTTT
CASSQTRGNTIYF
>TRBV7-2|.|14|.|TRBJ2-5
TGTGCCAGCAGCTTAGATGTGGGGCGGGAGACCCAGTACTTC
CASSLDVGRETQYF
>TRBV20-1|many|15|TRBD1|TRBJ2-1
TGCAGTGCTAGACTAGGGGGCACCGGTTGGAGTGAGCAGTTCTTC
CSARLGGTGWSEQFF
>TRBV28|.|12|.|TRBJ2-5
TGTGCCAGCAGTTTAGGGTATGGGACCCAGTACTTC
CASSLGYGTQYF
>TRBV7-7|many|14|TRBD2|TRBJ2-5
TGTGCCAGCAGTCGGACTAGCGGGGAAGAGACCCAGTACTTC
CASSRTSGEETQYF
>TRBV28|few|15|.|TRBJ1-1
TGTGCCAGCAGTTTTGGGCTGCAGGAGAACACTGAAGCTTTCTTT
CASSFGLQENTEAFF
>TRBV20-1|.|12|.|TRBJ2-3
TGCCGAGGACAGGGAGGGACAGATACGCAGTATTTT
CRGQGGTDTQYF
>TRBV24-1|.|11|.|TRBJ2-1
TGTGCCACCAGTGATTGGGGTGAGCAGTTCTTC
CATSDWGEQFF
>TRBV20-1|.|17|TRBD2|TRBJ2-3
TGCAGTGCTAAGGCCACCCGAGAAGCGGGAGGCCCAGATACGCAGTATTTT
CSAKATREAGGPDTQYF
>TRBV24-1|few|14|TRBD1|TRBJ1-5
TGTGCCACCAGTGATGGACAGGGGGCAGAGACCCAGCATTTT
CATSDGQGAETQHF
>TRBV20-1|.|17|TRBD2|TRBJ2-3
TGCAGTGCTCTTGGACTAGCGGGAGCTCTTAGCACAGATACGCAGTATTTT
CSALGLAGALSTDTQYF
>TRBV7-2|many|14|.|TRBJ2-3
TGTGCCAGCGGGACGATGGGACATACGGATACGCAGTATTTT
CASGTMGHTDTQYF
>TRBV30|few|11|.|TRBJ2-5
TGTGCCTGGAGTCCCGGGACGGGGCAGTACTTC
CAWSPGTGQYF
>TRBV20-1|many|16|TRBD2|TRBJ2-1
TGCAGTGCTAGAGAAGCCTCTAGCGGGGATTACAATGAGCAGTTCTTC
CSAREASSGDYNEQFF
>TRBV5-1|few|13|.|TRBJ2-5
TGCGCCAGCAGCTTAAGTACAGAAGAGACCCAGTACTTC
CASSLSTEETQYF
>TRBV28|.|14|TRBD1|TRBJ1-5
TGTGCCAGCAGTTCAGGGGGCTACAATCAGCCCCAGCATTTT
CASSSGGYNQPQHF
>TRBV20-1|.|14|TRBD2|TRBJ2-5
TGCAGTGTTCCGGTGGGTAGCGGGAGAGAGACCCAGTACTTC
CSVPVGSGRETQYF
>TRBV5-5|many|14|TRBD1|TRBJ2-5
TGTGCCAGCAGCTTGGCCGGGACAGAAGAGACCCAGTACTTC
CASSLAGTEETQYF
>TRBV7-8|.|15|TRBD2|TRBJ2-3
TGTGCCAGCAGCGTTAGCGGGCGTAGCACAGATACGCAGTATTTT
CASSVSGRSTDTQYF
>TRBV3-1|many|13|.|TRBJ2-7
TGTGCCAGCAGCCCGGGACACTCCTACGAGCAGTACTTC
CASSPGHSYEQYF
>TRBV2|few|16|.|TRBJ1-3
TGTGCCAGCAGTACCACAGGCACTGTCTCTGGAAACACCATATATTTT
CASSTTGTVSGNTIYF
>TRBV4-3|few|15|.|TRBJ2-5
TGCGCCAGCAGCCAAGGCCAGGGCGTTCGGGAGACCCAGTACTTC
CASSQGQGVRETQYF
>TRBV7-3|few|14|TRBD1|TRBJ2-5
TGTGCCAGCAGCTTATTTGGCAGGGGGGAGACCCAGTACTTC
CASSLFGRGETQYF
>TRBV20-1|many|14|TRBD2|TRBJ2-3
TGCAGTGCTAGAGTAGCGGGACCCGCAGATACGCAGTATTTT
CSARVAGPADTQYF
>TRBV6-2/TRBV6-3|many|13|.|TRBJ1-1
TGTGCCAGCATTCCGGGAGGCGGCACTGAAGCTTTCTTT
CASIPGGGTEAFF
>TRBV4-2|.|16|TRBD2|TRBJ2-1
TGTGCCAGCAGCCAAGAAAGCGCTAGCGGGAGGGAGGGGAAGTTCTTC
CASSQESASGREGKFF
>TRBV9|few|22|TRBD2|TRBJ2-1
TGTGCCAGCAGCAGGGCTAGCGGGTTCCCGTTCCCCGATCAAAGCTCCTACAATGAGCAGTTCTTC
CASSRASGFPFPDQSSYNEQFF